This T cell receptor beta chain was identified in a study of OX40 agonist ivuxolimab in advanced cancers. Across the whole study: While on treatment, patients had intravenous ivuxolimab at 0.01 to 10 mg/kg every 2 weeks.

Clones were read by immunoSEQ multiplex PCR, and TCRdb kept only the in-frame ones, dropping some. The sample shows about 94,000 clones, roughly 84% of them seen only once. Study-wide findings and caveats: CD8+ T cells (on average) carried more expanded clones than CD4+ T cells. Low levels of normalized T-cell clonal expansion also appeared in some nonresponders.

As regards this clone: What it binds is not known.

The clonotype comes from an adult with an advanced solid tumor such as melanoma, head and neck, liver or kidney cancer. Specimen: CD4+ or CD8+ T cells sorted from blood, collected in a trial of the OX40 agonist ivuxolimab.

CDR3 bases: TGTGCCAGCTCACCGGCAGGCGAAGTTGGAGCTTTCTTT. Amino acids: CASSPAGEVGAFF. The chain uses TRBV18 and TRBJ1-1; D is uncertain. Trimming removed 3 bases from V and 10 bases from J, with 15 bases in between. The CDR3 loop spans 13 amino acids. Looked up from germline, CDR1 is KGHSH and CDR2 is LQKENI.